This record looks at one T cell receptor beta chain sequence and its context. The antigen is not known. The CDR3 runs to 9 residues. V was clipped by 6 bases and J by 8 bases, with 4 bases between them. CDR1 is SEHNR, CDR2 FQNEAQ, per germline (reference sequence). The sample is drawn from a study of cytomegalovirus exposure and HLA in healthy donors. As for the study in general: Researchers found that less than 90% of over 350 genotyped donors fell within the Caucasian-associated ancestry cluster. General study points: Later on, an analysis showed TCR association rates differing by HLA locus, with DRB1 the most and HLA-C the fewest. When presence/absence was analysed, sequencing depth was taken to be roughly uniform across donors. The majority of CMV-associated TCR beta chains were reported as apparently HLA-restricted in a later analysis.

PCR amplification relied on 60 Vbeta primers (plus 13 Jbeta primers). Only in-frame clones appear in the TCRdb table, and some are missing; sequencing was by immunoSEQ multiplex PCR. The data hold approximately 180,000 clones, with about two thirds observed a single time. This TCR came from a human donor in good health. The rearrangement uses TRBV7-9 and TRBJ1-1; D not resolved. The specimen sequenced was PBMCs. The CDR3 sequence is CASSVEAFF. CDR3 bases: TGTGCCAGCAGTGTAGAAGCTTTCTTT.